This TCR beta chain appears in the sequencing data of a study of shared clonotypes between healthy human individuals. Naive-designated CD8 cells lacked CD45RO, were positively enriched for CCR7, and omitted terminally differentiated effector memory CD45RA+ cells. Of note for this clone: The antigen remains unidentified.

The study, taken as a whole, reports: Inspection by rarefaction showed sorted-subset sequencing to be incomplete despite large depth. Naive subsets generally had larger estimated richness than memory subsets. Generation probabilities were higher for clonotypes shared across all four sorted-subset donors than for unshared ones.

Assay: immunoSEQ multiplex PCR; the TCRdb copy retains only in-frame clones and omits some. The sample lists some 2.1 million clones; around 95% were seen once. The clonotype comes from a young man in good health. Some clones in this sample may be carry-over from other donors' samples. The sample consisted of naive CD8+ T cells from PBMCs.

This CDR3 reads CASSVGHEQYF. CDR3 nucleotide sequence: TGTGCCAGCTCCGTAGGGCACGAGCAGTACTTC. This chain uses TRBV7-9 with TRBJ2-7; D remains unclear. CDR3 length: 11 residues. Germline lookup yields CDR1 SEHNR and CDR2 FQNEAQ (reference sequence). Trimming removed 8 bases from V and 5 bases from J, with 10 bases in between.